This T cell receptor beta chain emerged from a study of CD8+CD57+ T cells in acquired aplastic anemia. Study-wide context: Sorting CD4+ and CD8+ cells gave DNA averaging roughly 3.5 ug.

Patients picked for sequencing had shown CD8+CD57+ cell expansion detected by flow cytometry. Every patient had severe acquired aplastic anemia. Receipt of therapy had not occurred in any patient by the time of blood sampling. Genomic DNA provided the template from which TCR beta VDJ and CDR3 profiles were obtained. TCRdb re-derived calls from the reads in MiXCR, one entry per CDR3 protein. The sample holds roughly 240,000 distinct CDR3 sequences; around 45% are singletons and the top ten take about 8.3%. The CDR3 totals 12 residues. Looked up from germline, CDR1 is DFQATT and CDR2 is SNEGSKA (reference sequence).

Input material: sorted CD4+, CD8+, or CD8+CD57+ T cells (not recorded which) from PBMCs. This chain links TRBV20-1 with TRBJ2-1; 7 nucleotides agree with TRBD1. The receptor's source is a human donor with aplastic anemia. As DNA, the CDR3 is TGCAGCACCAAGACAGGGACGAATGAGCAGTTCTTC. Protein product: CSTKTGTNEQFF.